This T cell receptor (beta chain) emerged from a study of T cell responses to AZD1222 COVID-19 vaccine. TCRdb's copy holds only in-frame clones and misses some; the assay was immunoSEQ multiplex PCR. The data contain about 85,000 clones, less than 85% of them singletons. CDR1 and CDR2 from the germline V gene are SGHRS and YFSETQ. V lost 6 bases to trimming and J lost 6 bases; unmatched junction nucleotides: 8. The CDR3 contains 14 residues. The origin of this receptor is an adult who received the AZD1222 COVID-19 vaccine. The sample was peripheral blood, taken 28 days after the second AZD1222 dose. V is TRBV5-1 and J is TRBJ2-1, with TRBD2 identical over 8 bases. The CDR3 DNA reads as TGCGCCAGCACCCAGACCGGGGGGGGCAATGAGCAGTTCTTC. It translates to CASTQTGGGNEQFF.